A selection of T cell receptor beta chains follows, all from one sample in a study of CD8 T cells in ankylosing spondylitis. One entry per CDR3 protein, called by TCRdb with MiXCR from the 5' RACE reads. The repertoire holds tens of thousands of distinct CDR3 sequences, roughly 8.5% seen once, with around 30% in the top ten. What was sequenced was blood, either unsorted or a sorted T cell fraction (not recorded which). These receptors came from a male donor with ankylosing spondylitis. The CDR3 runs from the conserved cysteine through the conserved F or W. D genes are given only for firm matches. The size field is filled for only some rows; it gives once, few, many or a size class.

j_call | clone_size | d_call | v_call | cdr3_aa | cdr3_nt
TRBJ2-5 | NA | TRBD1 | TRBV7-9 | CASSQLGPGQQETQYF | TGTGCCAGCAGCCAACTCGGCCCGGGACAGCAAGAGACCCAGTACTTC
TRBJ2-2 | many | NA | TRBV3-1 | CASSQDRNTGELFF | TGTGCCAGCAGCCAGGACAGAAACACCGGGGAGCTGTTTTTT
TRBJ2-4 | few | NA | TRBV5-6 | CASSLSGETNIQYF | TGTGCCAGCAGCTTGTCAGGGGAAACGAACATTCAGTACTTC
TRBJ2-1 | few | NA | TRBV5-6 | CASSLKREVNNEQFF | TGTGCCAGCAGCTTGAAACGGGAAGTTAACAATGAGCAGTTCTTC
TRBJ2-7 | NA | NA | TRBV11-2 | CASSPRDAAYEQYF | TGTGCCAGCAGCCCCCGGGACGCTGCCTACGAGCAGTACTTC
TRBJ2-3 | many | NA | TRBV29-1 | CSVVTGLRTDTQYF | TGCAGCGTTGTAACCGGACTACGCACAGATACGCAGTATTTT
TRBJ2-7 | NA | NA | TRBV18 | CASSPWQGGYEQYF | TGTGCCAGCTCACCATGGCAGGGCGGGTACGAGCAGTACTTC
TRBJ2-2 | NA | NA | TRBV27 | CASSLMATGELFF | TGTGCCAGCAGTTTAATGGCCACCGGGGAGCTGTTTTTT
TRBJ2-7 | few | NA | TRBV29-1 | CSVLDIEQYF | TGCAGCGTTCTGGATATCGAGCAGTACTTC
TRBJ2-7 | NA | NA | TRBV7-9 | CASSLARGEQYF | TGTGCCAGCAGCTTAGCCCGGGGGGAGCAGTACTTC
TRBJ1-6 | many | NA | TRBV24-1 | CATSDSRGGSPLHF | TGTGCCACCAGTGATTCCAGGGGAGGTTCACCCCTCCACTTT
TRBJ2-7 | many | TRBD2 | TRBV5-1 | CASSLVGTSGYEQYF | TGCGCCAGCAGCTTGGTGGGGACTAGCGGGTACGAGCAGTACTTC
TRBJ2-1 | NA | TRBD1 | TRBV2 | CARGQGAWNEQFF | TGTGCCCGGGGACAGGGGGCATGGAATGAGCAGTTCTTC
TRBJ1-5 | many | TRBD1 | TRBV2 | CASRNPAGQGAYQPQHF | TGTGCCAGCAGAAATCCAGCGGGGCAGGGGGCATATCAGCCCCAGCATTTT
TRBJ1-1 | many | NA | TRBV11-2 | CASSLYGRRARTEAFF | TGTGCCAGCAGCTTATATGGCAGGCGGGCACGCACTGAAGCTTTCTTT
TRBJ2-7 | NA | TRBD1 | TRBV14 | CASSPQDRSEQYF | TGTGCCAGCAGCCCTCAGGACAGGTCCGAGCAGTACTTC
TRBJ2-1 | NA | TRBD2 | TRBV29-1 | CSVLGLAGTRYNEQFF | TGCAGCGTTTTGGGACTAGCGGGGACCCGTTACAATGAGCAGTTCTTC
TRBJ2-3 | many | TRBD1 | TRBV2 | CASRPGTGSSTDTQYF | TGTGCCAGCAGACCCGGGACAGGGTCTAGCACAGATACGCAGTATTTT
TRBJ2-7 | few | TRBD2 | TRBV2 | CASSLGLAVSYEQYF | TGTGCCAGCAGTCTCGGACTAGCGGTCTCCTACGAGCAGTACTTC
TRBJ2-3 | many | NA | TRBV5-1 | CASRVGGGITDTQYF | TGCGCCAGCAGGGTTGGCGGTGGCATCACAGATACGCAGTATTTT
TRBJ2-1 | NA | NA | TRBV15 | CATRGAGSSYNEQFF | TGTGCCACCAGAGGGGCCGGGAGCTCCTACAATGAGCAGTTCTTC
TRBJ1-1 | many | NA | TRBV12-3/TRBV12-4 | CASSFYPGDTEAFF | TGTGCCAGCAGTTTTTACCCGGGTGACACTGAAGCTTTCTTT
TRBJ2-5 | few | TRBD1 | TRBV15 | CATSRTGGMETQYF | TGTGCCACCAGCAGGACAGGGGGCATGGAGACCCAGTACTTC
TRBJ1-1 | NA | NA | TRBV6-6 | CASLRGDTEAFF | TGTGCCAGCCTCCGGGGCGACACTGAAGCTTTCTTT
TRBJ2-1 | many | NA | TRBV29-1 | CSVGLYNEQFF | TGCAGCGTAGGACTATACAATGAGCAGTTCTTC
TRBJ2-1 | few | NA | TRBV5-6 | CASSLTGLEYNEQFF | TGTGCCAGCAGCTTAACGGGGCTCGAGTACAATGAGCAGTTCTTC
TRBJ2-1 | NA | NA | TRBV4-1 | CASSPRTTWGDEQFF | TGCGCCAGCAGCCCACGGACCACCTGGGGGGACGAGCAGTTCTTC
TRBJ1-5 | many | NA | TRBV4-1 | CASSQTSNQPQHF | TGCGCCAGCAGCCAAACAAGCAATCAGCCCCAGCATTTT
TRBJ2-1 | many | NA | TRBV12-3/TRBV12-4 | CASTAGGEQFF | TGTGCCAGCACCGCTGGGGGTGAGCAGTTCTTC
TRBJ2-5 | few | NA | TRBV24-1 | CATSDPGRQHESQYF | TGTGCCACCAGTGATCCGGGACGGCAGCACGAGTCCCAGTACTTC
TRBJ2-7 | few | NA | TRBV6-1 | CASSEGDISYEQYF | TGTGCCAGCAGTGAAGGGGACATTTCCTACGAGCAGTACTTC
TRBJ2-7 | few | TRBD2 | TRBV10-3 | CAISDELAGHLSYEQYF | TGTGCCATCAGTGATGAACTAGCGGGCCACCTCTCCTACGAGCAGTACTTC
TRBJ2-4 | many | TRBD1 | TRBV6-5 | CASSDSTGREENIQYF | TGTGCCAGCAGTGACTCGACAGGGCGTGAGGAAAACATTCAGTACTTC
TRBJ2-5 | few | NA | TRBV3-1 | CASSQGAVRRIQETQYF | TGTGCCAGCAGCCAAGGTGCCGTCCGAAGGATCCAAGAGACCCAGTACTTC
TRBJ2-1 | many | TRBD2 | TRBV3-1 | CASSQVAGVYNEQFF | TGTGCCAGCAGCCAAGTAGCGGGGGTCTACAATGAGCAGTTCTTC
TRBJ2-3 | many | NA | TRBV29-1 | CSVLGTGTDTQYF | TGCAGCGTTCTCGGGACGGGCACAGATACGCAGTATTTT
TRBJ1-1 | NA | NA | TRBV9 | CASSGRIGSGTEAFF | TGTGCCAGCAGCGGGCGGATTGGGAGTGGAACTGAAGCTTTCTTT
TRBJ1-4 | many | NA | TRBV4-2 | CASSTNEKLFF | TGTGCCAGCTCAACTAATGAAAAACTGTTTTTT
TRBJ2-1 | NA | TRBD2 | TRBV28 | CASSFLLEAGGGNEQFF | TGTGCCAGCAGTTTTCTATTGGAAGCGGGGGGCGGCAATGAGCAGTTCTTC
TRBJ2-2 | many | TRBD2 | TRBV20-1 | CSARDLAGDTGELFF | TGCAGTGCTAGAGATTTAGCGGGAGACACCGGGGAGCTGTTTTTT
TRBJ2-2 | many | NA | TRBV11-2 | CASSPLGAAEGTGELFF | TGTGCCAGCAGCCCACTTGGTGCAGCGGAGGGGACCGGGGAGCTGTTTTTT
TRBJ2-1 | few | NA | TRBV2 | CASREVSGSSNEQFF | TGTGCCAGCAGAGAGGTGTCAGGGAGTAGTAATGAGCAGTTCTTC